These 12 T cell receptor beta chains originate from one sample sequenced in a study of cytomegalovirus exposure and HLA in healthy donors. Primers for the PCR totalled 60 Vbeta and 13 Jbeta. Using immunoSEQ multiplex PCR, the repertoire was profiled, and TCRdb retains in-frame clones only, with some absent. This sample's clone table lists about 38,000 clones. The sequenced sample consisted of PBMCs. The receptors originated from a man aged 35-49 years in good health and CMV-seropositive.

The chain links TRBV9 to TRBJ2-5; 12 nucleotides agree with TRBD2. CDR1 SGDLS and CDR2 YYNGEE come from the germline V gene. V trimming: 0 bases; J trimming: 7 bases; junction bases outside the gene matches: 7. The CDR3 is 16 residues long. CDR3 amino acids: CASSVEASGRARTQYF. The CDR3 DNA sequence: TGTGCCAGCAGCGTAGAGGCTAGCGGGAGGGCCCGGACCCAGTACTTC.

V gene TRBV6-6 combines with J gene TRBJ2-1; D is perhaps TRBD2 (7 bases). Trimming shortened V by 4 bases and J by 4 bases, and 17 bases separated the two germline ends. There are 16 residues in the CDR3. From germline, CDR1 is MNHNY and CDR2 SVGAGI (reference sequence). The CDR3 nucleotides are TGTGCCAGCAGTTCCCACAAGGGGGGGGGTTACAATGAGCAGTTCTTC. This codes for CASSSHKGGGYNEQFF.

CDR3 DNA: TGTGCCAGCAGGTCGACAGGGGGCACTGAAGCTTTCTTT. It yields the protein CASRSTGGTEAFF. The chain links TRBV6-1 to TRBJ1-1, with 9 bases aligning to TRBD1. The CDR3 runs 13 residues. Germline CDR1 reads MNHNS; CDR2 reads SASEGT. The junction had 3 bases not matched to a gene; V was cut back by 6 bases and J by 4 bases.

The gene calls are TRBV27 and TRBJ2-1; 11 bases are a match to TRBD1. V trimming: 2 bases; J trimming: 1 base; junction bases outside the gene matches: 1. Germline CDR1 and CDR2: MNHEY and SMNVEV (reference sequence). This CDR3 is built from 16 residues. CDR3 in DNA: TGTGCCAGCAGTTTAGGGACAGGGGGTTCCTACAATGAGCAGTTCTTC. Protein product: CASSLGTGGSYNEQFF.

The chain uses TRBV7-2 and TRBJ2-7; possible D gene TRBD2, 5 bases. Trimming left V 5 bases short and J 3 bases short, with 17 bases between. Germline V gives CDR1 SGHTA, CDR2 FQGNSA. The CDR3 is made up of 15 amino acids. CDR3 bases: TGTGCCAGCAGCCGGGGTACGAGAGGAAGCTACGAGCAGTACTTC. Translated: CASSRGTRGSYEQYF.

The rearrangement uses TRBV28 and TRBJ1-3, with D unresolved. The CDR3 sequence is 14 residues long. Trimming removed 2 bases from V and 1 base from J, with 6 bases in between. Germline V lookup: CDR1 MDHEN, CDR2 SYDVKM. CDR3 loop: CASSLLASGNTIYF. The DNA of the CDR3 is TGTGCCAGCAGTTTACTGGCTTCTGGAAACACCATATATTTT.

The chain joins TRBV29-1 to TRBJ1-4; the match to TRBD1 covers 7 bases. This CDR3 has 12 amino acids. V lost 7 bases, J lost 6 bases, and 5 bases stayed unmatched. CDR1 is SQVTM, CDR2 ANQGSEA, per germline. CDR3 nucleotide sequence: TGCAGCGGTGGGACAGCCTATGAAAAACTGTTTTTT. Its protein is CSGGTAYEKLFF.

The J gene is TRBJ1-6, the V gene TRBV25-1; unclear D gene. Trimming took 3 bases from V and 7 from J, leaving 7 bases between them. The CDR3 length is 13 residues. The germline CDR1 and CDR2 sequences are MGHDK and SYGVNS. CDR3 amino acids: CASSDRENSPLHF. The CDR3, as DNA: TGTGCCAGCAGTGATCGAGAGAATTCACCCCTCCACTTT.

V usage is TRBV7-2 and J usage is TRBJ1-1, with D unclear. V was pared by 1 base and J by 1 base, with 4 bases between. The CDR3 covers 13 residues. Germline CDR1 is SGHTA and CDR2 is FQGNSA. Here the CDR3 reads CASSLGRNTEAFF. The CDR3 nucleotides are TGTGCCAGCAGCTTAGGTAGGAACACTGAAGCTTTCTTT.

V usage is TRBV5-1 and J usage is TRBJ2-7, with D perhaps TRBD1 (6 bases). CDR3 length: 13 amino acids. Germline CDR1 is SGHRS and CDR2 is YFSETQ. V shed 4 bases and J shed 0 bases, with 8 bases lying between them. CDR3: CASSLQGSYEQYF. CDR3 nucleotides: TGCGCCAGCAGCCTACAGGGCTCCTACGAGCAGTACTTC.

Remarks on this clone: Germline and junction disagree at one end, which may indicate a read error. V and J are TRBV7-7 and TRBJ2-1, with TRBD2 matching over 10 bases. This CDR3 comprises 17 residues. Per germline, CDR1 SSHAT and CDR2 FNYEAQ (reference sequence). In nucleotides, the CDR3 is TGTGCTAGCAGCTTAGAAGCGGGAGGGCCGTCAAACAATGAGCAGTTCTTC. Residues: CASSLEAGGPSNNEQFF.

The rearrangement uses TRBV2 and TRBJ1-1, with a tentative D call TRBD1 (5 bases). This CDR3 has 14 amino acids. The germline V gene encodes CDR1 SNHLY and CDR2 FYNNEI. Trimming removed 1 base at V and 0 bases at J, with 6 bases between. CDR3 bases: TGTGCCAGCAGTGAAGACAGGCTGAACACTGAAGCTTTCTTT. Its translation is CASSEDRLNTEAFF.